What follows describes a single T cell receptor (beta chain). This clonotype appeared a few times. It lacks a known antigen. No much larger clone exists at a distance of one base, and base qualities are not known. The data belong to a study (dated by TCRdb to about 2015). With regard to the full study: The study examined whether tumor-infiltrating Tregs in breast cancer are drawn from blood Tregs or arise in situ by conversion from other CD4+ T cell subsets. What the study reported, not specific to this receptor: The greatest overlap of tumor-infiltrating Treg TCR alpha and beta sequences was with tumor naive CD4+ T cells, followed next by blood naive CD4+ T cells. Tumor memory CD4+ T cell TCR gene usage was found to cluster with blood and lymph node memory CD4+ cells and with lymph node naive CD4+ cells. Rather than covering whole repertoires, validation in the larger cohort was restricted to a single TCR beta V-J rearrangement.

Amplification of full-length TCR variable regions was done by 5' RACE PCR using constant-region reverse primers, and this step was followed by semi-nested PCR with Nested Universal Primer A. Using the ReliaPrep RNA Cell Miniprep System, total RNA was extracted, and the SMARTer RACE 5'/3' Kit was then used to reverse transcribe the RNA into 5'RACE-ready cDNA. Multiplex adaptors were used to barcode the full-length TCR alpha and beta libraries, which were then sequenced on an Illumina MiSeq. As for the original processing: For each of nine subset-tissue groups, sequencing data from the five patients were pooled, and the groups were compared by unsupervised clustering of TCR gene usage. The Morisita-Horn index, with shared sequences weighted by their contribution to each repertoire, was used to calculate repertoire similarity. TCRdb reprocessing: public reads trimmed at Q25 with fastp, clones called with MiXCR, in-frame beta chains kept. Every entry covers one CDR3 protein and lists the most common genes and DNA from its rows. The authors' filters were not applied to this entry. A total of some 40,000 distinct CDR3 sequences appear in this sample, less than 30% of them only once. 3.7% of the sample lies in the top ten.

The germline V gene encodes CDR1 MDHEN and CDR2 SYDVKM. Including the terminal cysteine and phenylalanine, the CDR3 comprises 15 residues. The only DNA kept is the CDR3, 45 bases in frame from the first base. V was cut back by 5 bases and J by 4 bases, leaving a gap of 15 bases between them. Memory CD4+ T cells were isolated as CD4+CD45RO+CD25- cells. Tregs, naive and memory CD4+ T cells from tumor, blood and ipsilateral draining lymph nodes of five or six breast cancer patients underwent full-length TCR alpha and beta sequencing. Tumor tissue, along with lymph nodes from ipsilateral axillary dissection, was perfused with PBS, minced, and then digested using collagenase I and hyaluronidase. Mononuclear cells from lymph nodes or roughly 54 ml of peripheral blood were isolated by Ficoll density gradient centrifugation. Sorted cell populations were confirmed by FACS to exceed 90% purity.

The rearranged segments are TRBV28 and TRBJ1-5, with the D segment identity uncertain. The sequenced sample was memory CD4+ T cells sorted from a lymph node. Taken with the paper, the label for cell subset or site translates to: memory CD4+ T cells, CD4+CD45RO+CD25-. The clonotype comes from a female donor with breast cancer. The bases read TGTGCCAGCAGTATTGGGTCGGCTGGTAATCAGCCCCAGCATTTT. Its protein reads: CASSIGSAGNQPQHF.